This TCR beta chain derives from a study of control samples from healthy donors and cancer patients. Here immunoSEQ multiplex PCR was the method, and the copy in TCRdb shows in-frame clones only, minus some. The sample lists around 200,000 clones; over 85% were seen once. Trimming took 0 bases from V and 5 from J, leaving 8 bases between them. CDR3 length: 13 amino acids. Germline lookup yields CDR1 SGHNT and CDR2 YYREEE (reference sequence). V and J are TRBV5-4 and TRBJ1-2; D is unresolved. The sequence came from a man aged 18 to 29 in good health. Sequencing was done on a sample of blood. The CDR3: CASSLGFGYGYTF. The CDR3 nucleotides are TGTGCCAGCAGCTTGGGGTTTGGGTATGGCTACACCTTC. The variable domain in full, with the rest retrieved from reference TRBV5-4 and TRBJ1-2, is ETGVTQSPTHLIKTRGQQVTLRCSSQSGHNTVSWYQQALGQGPQFIFQYYREEENGRGNFPPRFSGLQFPNYSSELNVNALELDDSALYLCASSLGFGYGYTFGSGTRLTVV.